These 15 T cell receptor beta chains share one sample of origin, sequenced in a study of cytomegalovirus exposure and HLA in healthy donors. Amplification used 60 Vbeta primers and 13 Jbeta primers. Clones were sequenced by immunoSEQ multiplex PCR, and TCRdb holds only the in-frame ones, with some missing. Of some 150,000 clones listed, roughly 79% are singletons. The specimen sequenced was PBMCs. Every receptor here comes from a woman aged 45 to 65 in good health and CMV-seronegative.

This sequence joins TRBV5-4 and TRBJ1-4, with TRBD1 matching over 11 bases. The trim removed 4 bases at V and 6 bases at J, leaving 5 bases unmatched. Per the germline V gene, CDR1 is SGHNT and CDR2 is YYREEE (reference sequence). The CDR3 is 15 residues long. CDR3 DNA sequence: TGTGCCAGCAGCGAAATGGGACAGGGGGATGAAAAACTGTTTTTT. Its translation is CASSEMGQGDEKLFF.

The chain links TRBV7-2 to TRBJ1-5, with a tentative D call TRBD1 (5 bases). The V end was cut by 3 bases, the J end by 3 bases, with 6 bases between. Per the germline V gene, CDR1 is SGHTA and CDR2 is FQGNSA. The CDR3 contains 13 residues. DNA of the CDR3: TGTGCCAGCAGCTTCAGGGACAATCAGCCCCAGCATTTT. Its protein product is CASSFRDNQPQHF.

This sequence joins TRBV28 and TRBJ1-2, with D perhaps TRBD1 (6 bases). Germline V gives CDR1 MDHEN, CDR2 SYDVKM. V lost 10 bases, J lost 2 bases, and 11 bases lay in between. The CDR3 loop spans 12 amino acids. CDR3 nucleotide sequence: TGTGCCACTGGAGGACAGAACTATGGCTACACCTTC. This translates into CATGGQNYGYTF.

This CDR3 reads CATSRDGSYEQYF. CDR3 bases: TGTGCCACCAGCAGAGATGGGAGCTACGAGCAGTACTTC. This sequence joins TRBV15 and TRBJ2-7; a possible D gene is TRBD2 (5 bases). Per germline, CDR1 LNHNV and CDR2 YYDKDF (reference sequence). CDR3 size: 13 residues. V lost 0 bases, J lost 3 bases, and 6 bases lay in between.

CDR3 nucleotide sequence: TGTGCCAGCAGCTTATTAACAGGGCGTAGGTACAATGAGCAGTTCTTC. As protein: CASSLLTGRRYNEQFF. The chain is built from TRBV11-2 and TRBJ2-1, with D perhaps TRBD1 (6 bases). In germline, CDR1 is SGHAT, CDR2 FQNNGV. The V and J ends lost 2 bases and 4 bases respectively, with 15 bases between them. CDR3 length: 16 residues. Using reference TRBV11-2 and TRBJ2-1 for the parts outside the CDR3, the full variable domain is EAGVAQSPRYKIIEKRQSVAFWCNPISGHATLYWYQQILGQGPKLLIQFQNNGVVDDSQLPKDRFSAERLKGVDSTLKIQPAKLEDSAVYLCASSLLTGRRYNEQFFGPGTRLTVL.

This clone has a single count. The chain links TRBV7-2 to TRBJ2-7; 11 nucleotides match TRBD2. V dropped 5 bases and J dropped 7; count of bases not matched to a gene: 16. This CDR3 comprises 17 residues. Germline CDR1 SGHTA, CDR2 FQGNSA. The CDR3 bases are TGTGCCAGCAGCCAGGGTGGGGGGACTAGCGGTGCGTGGGAGCAGTACTTC. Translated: CASSQGGGTSGAWEQYF.

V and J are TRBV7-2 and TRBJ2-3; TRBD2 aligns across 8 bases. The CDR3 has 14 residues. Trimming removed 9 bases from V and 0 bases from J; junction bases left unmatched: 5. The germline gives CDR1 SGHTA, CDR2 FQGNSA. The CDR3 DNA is TGTGCCAGTGGGGGGACTAGGAGCACAGATACGCAGTATTTT. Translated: CASGGTRSTDTQYF.

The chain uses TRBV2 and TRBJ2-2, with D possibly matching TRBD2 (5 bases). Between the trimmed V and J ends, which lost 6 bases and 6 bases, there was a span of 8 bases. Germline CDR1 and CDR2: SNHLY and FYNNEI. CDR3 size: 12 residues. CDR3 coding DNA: TGTGCCAGCAGGGGAGAGCCCGGGGAGCTGTTTTTT. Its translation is CASRGEPGELFF.

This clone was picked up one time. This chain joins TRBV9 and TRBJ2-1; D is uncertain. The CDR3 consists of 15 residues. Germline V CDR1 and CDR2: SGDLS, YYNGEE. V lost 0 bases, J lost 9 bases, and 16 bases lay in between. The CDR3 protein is CASSVVAVTLLEQFF. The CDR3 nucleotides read TGTGCCAGCAGCGTAGTGGCAGTCACCCTCCTTGAGCAGTTCTTC.

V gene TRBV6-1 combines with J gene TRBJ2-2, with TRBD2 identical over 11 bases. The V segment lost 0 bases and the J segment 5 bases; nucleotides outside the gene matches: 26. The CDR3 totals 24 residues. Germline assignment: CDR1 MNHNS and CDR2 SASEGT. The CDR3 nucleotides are TGTGCCAGCAGTGAAGCCAACCTGGGGCGTCTCGAACCGAAACTAGCGGGAGTTACCGGGGAGCTGTTTTTT. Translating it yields CASSEANLGRLEPKLAGVTGELFF.

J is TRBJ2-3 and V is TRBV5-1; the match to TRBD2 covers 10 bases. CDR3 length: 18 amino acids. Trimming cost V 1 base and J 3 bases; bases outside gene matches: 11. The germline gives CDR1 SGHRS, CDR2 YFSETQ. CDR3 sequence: CASSLRPPGLASTDTQYF. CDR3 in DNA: TGCGCCAGCAGCTTGCGGCCCCCGGGACTAGCGTCGACAGATACGCAGTATTTT.

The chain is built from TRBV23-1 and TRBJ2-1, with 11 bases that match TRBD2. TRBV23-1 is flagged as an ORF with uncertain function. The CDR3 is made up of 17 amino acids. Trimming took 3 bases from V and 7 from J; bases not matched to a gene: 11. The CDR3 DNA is TGCGCCAGCAGTCACGGCCAGCTAGCGGGAGGTTGGAATGAGCAGTTCTTC. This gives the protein CASSHGQLAGGWNEQFF.

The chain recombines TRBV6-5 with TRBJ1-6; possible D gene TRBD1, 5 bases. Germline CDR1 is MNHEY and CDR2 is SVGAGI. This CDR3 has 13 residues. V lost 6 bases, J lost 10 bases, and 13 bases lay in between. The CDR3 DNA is TGTGCCAGCAGCCCGTGGGGGAGGTCACCCCTCCACTTT. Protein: CASSPWGRSPLHF.

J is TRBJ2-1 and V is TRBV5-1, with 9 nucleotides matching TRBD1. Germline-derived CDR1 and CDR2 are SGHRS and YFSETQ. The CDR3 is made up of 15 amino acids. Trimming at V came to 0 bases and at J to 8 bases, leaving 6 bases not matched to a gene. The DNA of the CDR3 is TGCGCCAGCAGCTTGGGCGGGACAGGGTTGGATGAGCAGTTCTTC. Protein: CASSLGGTGLDEQFF.

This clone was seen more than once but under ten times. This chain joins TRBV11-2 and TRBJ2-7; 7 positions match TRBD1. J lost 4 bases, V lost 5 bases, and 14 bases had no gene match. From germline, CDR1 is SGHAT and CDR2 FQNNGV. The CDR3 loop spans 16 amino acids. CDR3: CASSTPGTAIFYEQYF. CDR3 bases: TGTGCCAGCAGCACACCCGGGACAGCTATTTTTTACGAGCAGTACTTC.